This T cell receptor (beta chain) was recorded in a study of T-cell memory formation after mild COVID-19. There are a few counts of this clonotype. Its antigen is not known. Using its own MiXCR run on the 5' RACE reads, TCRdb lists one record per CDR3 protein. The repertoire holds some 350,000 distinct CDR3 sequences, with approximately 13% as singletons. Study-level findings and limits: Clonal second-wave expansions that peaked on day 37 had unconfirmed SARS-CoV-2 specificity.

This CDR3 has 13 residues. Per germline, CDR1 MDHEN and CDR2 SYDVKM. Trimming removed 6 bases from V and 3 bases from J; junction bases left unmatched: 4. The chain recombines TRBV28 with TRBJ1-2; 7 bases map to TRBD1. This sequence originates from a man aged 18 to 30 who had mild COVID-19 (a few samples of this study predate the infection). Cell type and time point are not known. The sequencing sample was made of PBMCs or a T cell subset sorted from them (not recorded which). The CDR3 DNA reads TGTGCCAGCAGGATCGGACAGGACTATGGCTACACCTTC. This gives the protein CASRIGQDYGYTF.